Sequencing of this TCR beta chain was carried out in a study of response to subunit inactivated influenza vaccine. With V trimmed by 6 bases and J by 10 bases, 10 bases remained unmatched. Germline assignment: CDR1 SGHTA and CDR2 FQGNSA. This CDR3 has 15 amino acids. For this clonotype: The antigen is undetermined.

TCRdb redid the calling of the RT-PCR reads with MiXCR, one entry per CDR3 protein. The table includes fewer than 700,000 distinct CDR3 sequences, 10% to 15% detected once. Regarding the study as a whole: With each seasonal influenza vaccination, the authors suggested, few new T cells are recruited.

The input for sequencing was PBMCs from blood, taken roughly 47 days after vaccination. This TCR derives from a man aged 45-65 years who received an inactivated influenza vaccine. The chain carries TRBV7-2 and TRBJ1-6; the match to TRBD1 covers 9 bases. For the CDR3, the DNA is TGTGCCAGCAGTCTATACACAGGGGGCGAGTCACCCCTCCACTTT. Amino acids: CASSLYTGGESPLHF.